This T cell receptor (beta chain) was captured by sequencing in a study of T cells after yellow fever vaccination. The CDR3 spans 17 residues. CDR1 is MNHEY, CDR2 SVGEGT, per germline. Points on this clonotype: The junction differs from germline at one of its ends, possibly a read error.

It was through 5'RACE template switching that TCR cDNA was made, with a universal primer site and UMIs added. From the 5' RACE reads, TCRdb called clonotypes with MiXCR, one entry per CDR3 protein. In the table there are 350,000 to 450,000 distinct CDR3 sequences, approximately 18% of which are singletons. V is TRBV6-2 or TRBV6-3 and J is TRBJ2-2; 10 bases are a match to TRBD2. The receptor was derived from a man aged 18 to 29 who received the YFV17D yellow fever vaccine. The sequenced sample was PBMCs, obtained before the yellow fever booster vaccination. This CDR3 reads CASDGGSGGAVRGELLF. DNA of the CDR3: TGTGCCAGCGACGGCGGCAGCGGGGGGGCCGTCCGCGGGGAGCTGCTTTTT.